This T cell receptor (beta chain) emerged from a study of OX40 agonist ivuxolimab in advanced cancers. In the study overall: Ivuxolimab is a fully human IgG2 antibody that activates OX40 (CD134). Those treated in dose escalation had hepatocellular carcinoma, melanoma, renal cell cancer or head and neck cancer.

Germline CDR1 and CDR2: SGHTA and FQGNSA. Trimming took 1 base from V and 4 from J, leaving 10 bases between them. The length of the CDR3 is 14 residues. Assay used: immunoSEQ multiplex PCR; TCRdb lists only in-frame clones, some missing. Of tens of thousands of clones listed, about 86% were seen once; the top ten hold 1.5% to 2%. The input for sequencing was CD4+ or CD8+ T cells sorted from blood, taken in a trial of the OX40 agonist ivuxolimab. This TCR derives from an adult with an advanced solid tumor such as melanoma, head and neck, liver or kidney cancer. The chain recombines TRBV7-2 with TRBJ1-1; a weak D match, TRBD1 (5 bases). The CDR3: CASSLVRTTTEAFF. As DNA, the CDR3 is TGTGCCAGCAGCTTAGTTCGGACAACCACTGAAGCTTTCTTT.